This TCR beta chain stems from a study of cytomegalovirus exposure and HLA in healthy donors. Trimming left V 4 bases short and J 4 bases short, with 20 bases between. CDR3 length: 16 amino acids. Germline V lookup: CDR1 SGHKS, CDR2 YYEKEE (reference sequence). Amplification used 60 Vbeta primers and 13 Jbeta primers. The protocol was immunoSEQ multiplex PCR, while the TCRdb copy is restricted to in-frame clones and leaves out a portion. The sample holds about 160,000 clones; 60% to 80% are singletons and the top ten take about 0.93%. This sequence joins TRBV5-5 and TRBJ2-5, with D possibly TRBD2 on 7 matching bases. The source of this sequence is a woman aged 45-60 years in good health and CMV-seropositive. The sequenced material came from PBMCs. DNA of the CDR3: TGTGCCAGCAGCCCAACGGGGGGCGCAAACGTAGAGACCCAGTACTTC. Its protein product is CASSPTGGANVETQYF.